These 6 T cell receptor beta chains share one sample of origin, sequenced in a study of T cells after somatic rescue of genetic block. Here immunoSEQ multiplex PCR was the method, and the copy in TCRdb shows in-frame clones only, minus some. The sample consists of 88,000 or so clones, about 90% of them appearing once. The specimen sequenced was peripheral blood mononuclear cells (PBMCs). These receptors all stem from a woman younger than 35.

The CDR3 DNA reads TGTGCCAGCGGCGACAGGGAAGGGACTAATGAAAAACTGTTTTTT. This codes for CASGDREGTNEKLFF. The chain links TRBV7-2 to TRBJ1-4; 7 bases fit TRBD1. Trimming cost V 8 bases and J 2 bases; bases outside gene matches: 8. The CDR3 is made up of 15 amino acids. CDR1 SGHTA and CDR2 FQGNSA come from the germline V gene.

Only a few counts were recorded for this clone. The chain carries TRBV19 and TRBJ2-7, with 7 bases lining up with TRBD2. Germline CDR1 and CDR2: LNHDA and SQIVND (reference sequence). The CDR3 length is 15 residues. V dropped 2 bases and J dropped 3; count of bases not matched to a gene: 7. This CDR3 reads CASSISGEGFYEQYF. DNA of the CDR3: TGTGCCAGTAGTATATCGGGGGAGGGCTTCTACGAGCAGTACTTC.

The chain carries TRBV27 and TRBJ2-7; the match to TRBD2 covers 11 bases. Germline CDR1 is MNHEY and CDR2 is SMNVEV (reference sequence). The trim removed 5 bases at V and 2 bases at J, leaving 11 bases unmatched. This CDR3 has 17 amino acids. The CDR3 loop reads CASSPLRLAGPPYEQYF. The CDR3 DNA reads as TGTGCCAGCAGTCCCCTTCGACTAGCGGGGCCCCCCTACGAGCAGTACTTC.

This chain joins TRBV27 and TRBJ1-2; 7 bases fit TRBD1. The CDR3 extends over 15 amino acids. From germline, CDR1 is MNHEY and CDR2 SMNVEV (reference sequence). The V segment lost 6 bases and the J segment 5 bases; nucleotides outside the gene matches: 12. CDR3 in DNA: TGTGCCAGCAGCATAGGGACAGCTTCGTGGTATGGCTACACCTTC. The encoded protein is CASSIGTASWYGYTF.

The chain joins TRBV6-6 to TRBJ1-1, with D perhaps matching TRBD1 (5 bases). Trimming pared 2 bases from V and 1 base from J, leaving 11 bases between. The CDR3 is 15 amino acids. Germline CDR1 is MNHNY and CDR2 is SVGAGI (reference sequence). The CDR3 DNA is TGTGCCAGCAGTTACACCTACGACAGGAACACTGAAGCTTTCTTT. Amino acids: CASSYTYDRNTEAFF.

The genes are TRBV6-5 and TRBJ2-2, with TRBD1 matching 8 bases. The length of the CDR3 is 16 residues. After removal of 0 bases from V and 5 bases from J, the junction contained 5 bases not matched to a gene. CDR1 and CDR2 (germline): MNHEY, SVGAGI. The CDR3 bases are TGTGCCAGCAGTTACTCACGGACAGGGTTAACCGGGGAGCTGTTTTTT. Protein product: CASSYSRTGLTGELFF.